Listed here are 3 T cell receptor beta chains from one sample, sequenced in a study of OX40 agonist ivuxolimab in advanced cancers. The repertoire was sequenced with immunoSEQ multiplex PCR; TCRdb's copy has only in-frame clones and lacks some. The repertoire holds about 74,000 clones, roughly 80% seen once, with 6% to 8.5% in the top ten. The sequences come from CD4+ or CD8+ T cells sorted from blood, collected in a trial of the OX40 agonist ivuxolimab. These TCRs come from an adult with an advanced solid tumor such as melanoma, head and neck, liver or kidney cancer.

The V and J genes are TRBV28 and TRBJ2-1; D ambiguous. The V end was cut by 5 bases, the J end by 8 bases, with 7 bases between. This CDR3 spans 11 amino acids. The germline V gene has CDR1 MDHEN and CDR2 SYDVKM. Here the CDR3 DNA reads TGTGCCAGCAGTCACCACCATGAGCAGTTCTTC. Amino acids: CASSHHHEQFF.

This clone appeared a single time. This chain uses TRBV19 with TRBJ1-1; D is ambiguous. The CDR3 is 11 residues long. Germline loops: CDR1 LNHDA, CDR2 SQIVND (reference sequence). Trimming left V 5 bases short and J 11 bases short, with 12 bases between. The chain's CDR3 is CASSWAVFAFF. CDR3 nucleotides: TGTGCCAGTAGTTGGGCCGTCTTCGCTTTCTTT.

The chain combines TRBV11-2 with TRBJ2-7; D not resolved. The CDR3 contains 14 residues. Germline assignment: CDR1 SGHAT and CDR2 FQNNGV. V dropped 1 base and J dropped 3 bases, with 10 bases sitting between them. The CDR3 nucleotides read TGTGCCAGCAGCTTAGGCGACACACTCTACGAGCAGTACTTC. This codes for CASSLGDTLYEQYF.